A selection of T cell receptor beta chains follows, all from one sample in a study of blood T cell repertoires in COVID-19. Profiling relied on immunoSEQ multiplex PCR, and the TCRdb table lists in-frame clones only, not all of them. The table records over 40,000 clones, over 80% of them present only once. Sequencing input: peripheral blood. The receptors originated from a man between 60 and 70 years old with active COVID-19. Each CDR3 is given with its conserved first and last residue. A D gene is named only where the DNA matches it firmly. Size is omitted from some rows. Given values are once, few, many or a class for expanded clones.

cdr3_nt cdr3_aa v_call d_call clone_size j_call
TGTGCCAGCAGTGCCCTGACAGGGGGTCCCTTAAGCGGCCCCCCCGGGGAGCTGTTTTTT CASSALTGGPLSGPPGELFF TRBV6-1 TRBD1 few TRBJ2-2
TGTGCCAGCAGTCCAACCTACAATGAGCAGTTCTTC CASSPTYNEQFF TRBV6-2/TRBV6-3 - - TRBJ2-1
TGTGCCAGCAGTGAATGGGCTAGCGGGGGGAAGCAGTACTTC CASSEWASGGKQYF TRBV2 TRBD2 - TRBJ2-7
TGTGCCAGCAGCTCTCTCGGACAGGGAGCAACTAATGAAAAACTGTTTTTT CASSSLGQGATNEKLFF TRBV7-9 TRBD1 - TRBJ1-4
TGTGCCAGTAGTATGGCAGGGGAGAGCTCCTACGAGCAGTACTTC CASSMAGESSYEQYF TRBV19 - - TRBJ2-7
TGTGCCAGCAGCCCTAGAACAGGAGTCTACGAGCAGTACTTC CASSPRTGVYEQYF TRBV11-2 - - TRBJ2-7
TGTGCCAGCAGTCCAGGGGCCGGACGAAACACCATATATTTT CASSPGAGRNTIYF TRBV11-2 - - TRBJ1-3
TGTGCCAGCAGCTTAGTTTGGGCAGACACAGATACGCAGTATTTT CASSLVWADTDTQYF TRBV11-1 - - TRBJ2-3
TGTGCCAGCAGTTCAGGGGGCTTATATGGCTACACCTTC CASSSGGLYGYTF TRBV9 TRBD1 - TRBJ1-2
TGTGCCAGCAGCCAAGTCCCAGGACTAGCGGGAGAAGAGACCCAGTACTTC CASSQVPGLAGEETQYF TRBV3-1/TRBV3-2 TRBD2 - TRBJ2-5
TGCGCCAGCAGCCACAGGACAGGGGCGAACACTGAAGCTTTCTTT CASSHRTGANTEAFF TRBV4-1 TRBD1 - TRBJ1-1
TGTGCCAGCTCACCTCGGGAGGGGACCTACGAGCAGTACTTC CASSPREGTYEQYF TRBV18 TRBD2 - TRBJ2-7
TGTGCCAGCAGTACCCAGGGGGCGAGCACTGAAGCTTTCTTT CASSTQGASTEAFF TRBV6-5 TRBD1 - TRBJ1-1
TGTGCCAGCTCACCACAAACAGGGGGCTCCTACAATGAGCAGTTCTTC CASSPQTGGSYNEQFF TRBV18 TRBD1 - TRBJ2-1
TGTGCCAGCAGCCGCGGGGACAGGCCGACCTACGAGCAGTACTTC CASSRGDRPTYEQYF TRBV3-1/TRBV3-2 TRBD1 - TRBJ2-7
TGCGCCAGCAGCCAAGATTCACGAGCGGGAGACAATGAGCAGTTCTTC CASSQDSRAGDNEQFF TRBV4-1 TRBD2 - TRBJ2-1
TGTGCCAGCAGTCAGGGGACAGGGTGGGTGGACATTCAGTACTTC CASSQGTGWVDIQYF TRBV6-6 TRBD1 - TRBJ2-4
TGTGCCAGCAGCACCCGGATGGGGGGCTATGGCTACACCTTC CASSTRMGGYGYTF TRBV9 - medium-sized TRBJ1-2
TGTGCCAGCAGCAGGACAGGGAATAAGAATGAAAAACTGTTTTTT CASSRTGNKNEKLFF TRBV6-5 TRBD1 - TRBJ1-4
TGTGCCAGCAGCTTAGATTCTGCTGAAGCTTTCTTT CASSLDSAEAFF TRBV11-2 - - TRBJ1-1
TGCGCCAGCAGCTTCAGGGGCCCCCAATCCGGAGATACGCAGTATTTT CASSFRGPQSGDTQYF TRBV5-1 - - TRBJ2-3
TGTGCCACCAGTACGCAGGGGGCAGTAAACGAGCAGTACTTC CATSTQGAVNEQYF TRBV15 TRBD1 - TRBJ2-7
TGTGCCAGCTCACCGGTTCCAGCGAACACCGGGGAGCTGTTTTTT CASSPVPANTGELFF TRBV18 - few TRBJ2-2
TGTGCCAGCAGCTTACCCCGGCAGGGGGGAACCTACGAGCAGTACTTC CASSLPRQGGTYEQYF TRBV7-9 - - TRBJ2-7
TGTGCCAGCAGCGTAGGTGGACAAGTTTATGACGAGCAGTACTTC CASSVGGQVYDEQYF TRBV9 - few TRBJ2-7
TGCAGTGCTAGTGGCAGGGGAATGGCCGGGGAGCTGTTTTTT CSASGRGMAGELFF TRBV20-1 - - TRBJ2-2
TGTGCCAGCTCACCTCGTCCGAACACTGAAGCTTTCTTT CASSPRPNTEAFF TRBV18 - few TRBJ1-1
TGTGCCAGCAGGCCCGGGACCTACAATGAGCAGTTCTTC CASRPGTYNEQFF TRBV6-5 - - TRBJ2-1
TGTGCCAGCAGCTCCAACAGGGGTTCAGGAGAGACCCAGTACTTC CASSSNRGSGETQYF TRBV5-4 TRBD1 - TRBJ2-5
TGTGCCAGCAGGCGAGGGTCTAGCTCCTACGAGCAGTACTTC CASRRGSSSYEQYF TRBV6-5 - - TRBJ2-7
TGTGCCATCAGTGAGGTACTAGCGGGGGGAGATACGCAGTATTTT CAISEVLAGGDTQYF TRBV10-3 TRBD2 - TRBJ2-3
TGTGCCAGCAGCCCCGGGACTAACTATGGCTACACCTTC CASSPGTNYGYTF TRBV3-1/TRBV3-2 - - TRBJ1-2
TGTGCCAGCAGCTTACTGGGGGGGAGCACAGATACGCAGTATTTT CASSLLGGSTDTQYF TRBV7-6 TRBD2 - TRBJ2-3
TGTGCCAGCAGCTCGAGGGGACTAGGGTCCTCCTACGAGCAGTACTTC CASSSRGLGSSYEQYF TRBV7-2 TRBD2 - TRBJ2-7
TGTGCCAGCAGCGTAAGTAGCGGGGGGGCATCCTACAATGAGCAGTTCTTC CASSVSSGGASYNEQFF TRBV9 TRBD2 - TRBJ2-1
TGTGCCAGCAGTACAGGGGGGCGCGGGAAGACCCAGTACTTC CASSTGGRGKTQYF TRBV3-1/TRBV3-2 TRBD1 - TRBJ2-5
TGTGCCAGCAGCCTATTCTACGAGCAGTACTTC CASSLFYEQYF TRBV12-3/TRBV12-4 - - TRBJ2-7
TGCGCCAGCAGTTTACAGGGGTCCCTCTCCTACGAGCAGTACTTC CASSLQGSLSYEQYF TRBV5-1 TRBD1 - TRBJ2-7
TGTGCCTGGGGTAAGGCTAGATCGTACAATGAGCAGTTCTTC CAWGKARSYNEQFF TRBV30 - - TRBJ2-1
TGCGCCAGCAGCTTGGGGACTAGTTCCACGGCCGCCTACGAGCAGTACTTC CASSLGTSSTAAYEQYF TRBV5-1 TRBD2 - TRBJ2-7
TGTGCCAGCAGCTTGAAGGGACATACAGAGACCCAGTACTTC CASSLKGHTETQYF TRBV5-4 - - TRBJ2-5
TGTGCCTGGGCCCCTACAGTTGGAACAGCTTTCTTT CAWAPTVGTAFF TRBV30 - - TRBJ1-1
TGTGCCAGCAGCCCTTTCCAAGAGACCCAGTACTTC CASSPFQETQYF TRBV28 - - TRBJ2-5
TGTGCCAGCAGCTTAGGGGCGGGGACAGGGGGAAGCAAAAACATTCAGTACTTC CASSLGAGTGGSKNIQYF TRBV7-9 TRBD1 - TRBJ2-4
TGTGCCAGCAGCGGGAAGGGGACAGGGCCTCACGAGCAGTACTTC CASSGKGTGPHEQYF TRBV9 TRBD1 - TRBJ2-7
TGTGCCAGTAGTATTGTCACTAGCGAGTCCTACGAGCAGTACTTC CASSIVTSESYEQYF TRBV19 TRBD2 - TRBJ2-7
TGCAGTGCTAGATCGAGTCATGAGCAGTACTTC CSARSSHEQYF TRBV20-1 - - TRBJ2-7
TGTGCCAGCAGCTTTAATAGCGAGGTCTGGGAGCAGTACTTC CASSFNSEVWEQYF TRBV11-2 - - TRBJ2-7
TGCGCCAGCCTGGGACAGGGTTTAAGCAATGAGCAGTTCTTC CASLGQGLSNEQFF TRBV5-1 TRBD1 - TRBJ2-1
TGCGCCAGCAGCTTGGATGGGACAGCTCAAAACATTCAGTACTTC CASSLDGTAQNIQYF TRBV5-1 TRBD1 - TRBJ2-4
TGCGCCAGCAGCCCGGGACTGACCTATGGCTACACCTTC CASSPGLTYGYTF TRBV23-1 - - TRBJ1-2
TGTGCCAGCAGCCAAGGGCCGTATGGCTACACCTTC CASSQGPYGYTF TRBV14 - once TRBJ1-2
TGTGCCTGGAGTCTGAACAGGGTTCAATCCTACGAGCAGTACTTC CAWSLNRVQSYEQYF TRBV30 - - TRBJ2-7
TGTGCCAGCAGCTTCCCCACCAGCGGGATCTCCTACGAGCAGTACTTC CASSFPTSGISYEQYF TRBV7-2 TRBD2 - TRBJ2-7